Presented here are 9 T cell receptor beta chains from one specimen sequenced in a study of shared clonotypes between healthy human individuals. The repertoire was sequenced with immunoSEQ multiplex PCR; TCRdb's copy has only in-frame clones and lacks some. The sample lists approximately 740,000 clones; less than 85% were seen once. Input material: memory CD4+ T cells sorted from blood. Subset defined: CD45RA-negative fraction. These receptors came from a woman in her thirties in good health.

CDR3 in DNA: TGCGCCAGCACATTTAGGCTCGAAAACACCATATATTTT. The encoded protein is CASTFRLENTIYF. This chain joins TRBV5-1 and TRBJ1-3; D is unclear. The CDR3 runs to 13 residues. The germline CDR1 and CDR2 sequences are SGHRS and YFSETQ. V was shortened by 6 bases and J by 6 bases, with 13 bases between the two germline ends.

The chain has TRBV29-1 and TRBJ1-1; D is unresolved. This CDR3 region has 10 residues. Germline assignment: CDR1 SQVTM and CDR2 ANQGSEA. V was trimmed by 6 bases and J by 5 bases, leaving 7 bases between them. CDR3 in amino acids: CSVLRTEAFF. The CDR3 DNA reads as TGCAGCGTACTACGGACTGAAGCTTTCTTT.

The V and J genes are TRBV6-1 and TRBJ1-2, with D perhaps TRBD1 (5 bases). The germline CDR1 and CDR2 sequences are MNHNS and SASEGT. The ends were cut back, 4 bases at V and 3 bases at J, with 15 bases in the middle. The CDR3 length is 15 residues. The CDR3 sequence is CASSAGAAEYYGYTF. CDR3 coding DNA: TGTGCCAGCAGTGCCGGGGCCGCCGAATACTATGGCTACACCTTC.

This clone was recorded at least ten times. J is TRBJ1-3 and V is TRBV15, with 11 nucleotides matching TRBD1. The CDR3 length is 17 residues. The V gene end was trimmed by 0 bases and the J gene end by 6 bases; junction bases not matched to a gene: 7. Per the germline V gene, CDR1 is LNHNV and CDR2 is YYDKDF (reference sequence). The CDR3 DNA reads as TGTGCCACCAGCAGAGAGAGTCCGGGACAGGGGGAAAACACCATATATTTT. The encoded protein is CATSRESPGQGENTIYF.

The gene calls are TRBV6-5 and TRBJ2-2, with D maybe TRBD1 (6 bases). V was trimmed by 1 base and J by 5 bases, leaving 8 bases between them. The CDR3 has 14 residues. Germline V gene data show CDR1 as MNHEY and CDR2 as SVGAGI. CDR3 sequence (DNA): TGTGCCAGCAGTTACTTTACAGGGACCGGGGAGCTGTTTTTT. It codes for CASSYFTGTGELFF.

The chain uses TRBV4-1 and TRBJ1-2; D uncertain. The length of the CDR3 is 13 residues. Trimming removed 6 bases from V and 8 bases from J, with 16 bases in between. Germline V lookup: CDR1 MGHRA, CDR2 YSYEKL. CDR3 sequence reads: CASRTRMGSGYTF. The CDR3 DNA reads as TGCGCCAGCAGGACCCGTATGGGCTCGGGCTACACCTTC.

The chain combines TRBV5-6 with TRBJ2-2; no clear D. The CDR3 loop spans 13 amino acids. From germline, CDR1 is SGHDT and CDR2 YYEEEE. V lost 3 bases and J lost 4, with 7 bases in between. The CDR3 loop is CASSSQLTGELFF. In DNA, the CDR3 is TGTGCCAGCAGCTCCCAACTCACCGGGGAGCTGTTTTTT.

About this clone itself: Other DNA variants within this sample encode the same CDR3. V is TRBV5-1 and J is TRBJ2-7; 8 bases align to TRBD2. The germline V gene encodes CDR1 SGHRS and CDR2 YFSETQ. The J segment lost 2 bases and the V segment lost 0 bases, leaving 4 bases of the junction unmatched. The CDR3 length is 15 residues. DNA of the CDR3: TGCGCCAGCAGCTTGGCACTAGCGGAAACCTACGAGCAGTACTTC. Translating gives CASSLALAETYEQYF.

This clone was observed a handful of times. The chain employs TRBV7-7 and TRBJ1-2, with 7 positions matching TRBD1. This CDR3 region has 18 residues. V shed 0 bases and J 6 bases; nucleotides not matched to a gene: 16. Germline CDR1 SSHAT, CDR2 FNYEAQ (reference sequence). This CDR3 is CASSLAGRQGGDRDGYTF. In DNA, the CDR3 is TGTGCCAGCAGCTTAGCGGGAAGACAGGGAGGGGACCGGGATGGCTACACCTTC.